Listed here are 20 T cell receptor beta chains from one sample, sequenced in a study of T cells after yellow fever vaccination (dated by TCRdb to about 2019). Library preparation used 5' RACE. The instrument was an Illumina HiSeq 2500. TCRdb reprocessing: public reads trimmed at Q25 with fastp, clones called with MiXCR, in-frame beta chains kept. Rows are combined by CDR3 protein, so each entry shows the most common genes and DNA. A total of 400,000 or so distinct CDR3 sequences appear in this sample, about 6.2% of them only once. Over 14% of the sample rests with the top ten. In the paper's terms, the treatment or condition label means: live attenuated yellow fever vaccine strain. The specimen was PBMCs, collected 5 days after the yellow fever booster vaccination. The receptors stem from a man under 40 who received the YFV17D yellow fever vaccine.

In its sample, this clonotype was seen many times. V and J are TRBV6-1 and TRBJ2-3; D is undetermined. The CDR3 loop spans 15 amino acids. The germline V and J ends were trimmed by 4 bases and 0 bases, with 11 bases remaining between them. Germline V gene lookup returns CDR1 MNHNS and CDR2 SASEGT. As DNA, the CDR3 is TGTGCCAGCAGTGGGGGATTAGCTAGCACAGATACGCAGTATTTT. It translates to CASSGGLASTDTQYF.

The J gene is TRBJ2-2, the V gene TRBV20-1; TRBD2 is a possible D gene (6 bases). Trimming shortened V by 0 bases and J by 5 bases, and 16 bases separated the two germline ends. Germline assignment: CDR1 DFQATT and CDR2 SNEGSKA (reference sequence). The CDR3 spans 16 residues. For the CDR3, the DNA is TGCAGTGCTAGAGATGTGGCCGGGGCGGGAACCGGGGAGCTGTTTTTT. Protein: CSARDVAGAGTGELFF.

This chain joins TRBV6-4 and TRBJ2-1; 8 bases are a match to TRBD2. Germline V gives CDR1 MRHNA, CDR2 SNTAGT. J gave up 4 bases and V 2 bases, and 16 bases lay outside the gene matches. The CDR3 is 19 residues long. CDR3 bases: TGTGCCAGCAGTGACCCGCCTGGACCGGGACTAGTAAATTACAATGAGCAGTTCTTC. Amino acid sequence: CASSDPPGPGLVNYNEQFF.

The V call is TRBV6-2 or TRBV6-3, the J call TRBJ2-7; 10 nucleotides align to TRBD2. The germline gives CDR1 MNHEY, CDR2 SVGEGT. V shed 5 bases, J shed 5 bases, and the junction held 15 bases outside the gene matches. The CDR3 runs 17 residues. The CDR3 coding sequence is TGTGCCAGCAGTCCACGACTGAGCGGGAGGGCCCGGGACGAGCAGTACTTC. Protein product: CASSPRLSGRARDEQYF.

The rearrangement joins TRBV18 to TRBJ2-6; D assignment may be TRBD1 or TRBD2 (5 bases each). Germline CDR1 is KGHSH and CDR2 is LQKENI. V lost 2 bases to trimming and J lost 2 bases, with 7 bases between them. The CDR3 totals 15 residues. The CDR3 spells CASSPWGTGANVLTF. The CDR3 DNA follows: TGTGCCAGCTCACCATGGGGGACTGGGGCCAACGTCCTGACTTTC.

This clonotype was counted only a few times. The CDR3 bases are TGTGCCTGGACCGGGCAGTCGAATTCACCCCTCCACTTT. Protein sequence: CAWTGQSNSPLHF. V and J are TRBV30 and TRBJ1-6; no definite D call. This CDR3 contains 13 residues. The germline V and J ends were trimmed by 4 bases and 7 bases, with 11 bases remaining between them. Per germline, CDR1 GTSNPN and CDR2 SVGIG (reference sequence).

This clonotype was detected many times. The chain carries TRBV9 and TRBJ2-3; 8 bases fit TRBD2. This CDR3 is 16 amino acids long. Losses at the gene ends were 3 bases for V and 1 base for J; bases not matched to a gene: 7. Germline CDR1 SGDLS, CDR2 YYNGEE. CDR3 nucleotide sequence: TGTGCCAGCAGCGCCGTAGCGGGGTGGGGCACAGATACGCAGTATTTT. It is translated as CASSAVAGWGTDTQYF.

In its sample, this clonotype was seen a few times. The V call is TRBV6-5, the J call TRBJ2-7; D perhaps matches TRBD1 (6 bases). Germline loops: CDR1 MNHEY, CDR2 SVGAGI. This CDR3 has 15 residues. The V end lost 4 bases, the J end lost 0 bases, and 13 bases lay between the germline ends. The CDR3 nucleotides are TGTGCCAGCAGTTCCCAAGGACAGTACTCCTACGAGCAGTACTTC. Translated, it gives CASSSQGQYSYEQYF.

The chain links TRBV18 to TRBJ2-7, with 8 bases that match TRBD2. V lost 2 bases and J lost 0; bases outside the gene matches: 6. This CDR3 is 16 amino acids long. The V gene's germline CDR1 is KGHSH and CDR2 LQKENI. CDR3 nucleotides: TGTGCCAGCTCACCAATGGATAGCGGGATCTCCTACGAGCAGTACTTC. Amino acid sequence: CASSPMDSGISYEQYF.

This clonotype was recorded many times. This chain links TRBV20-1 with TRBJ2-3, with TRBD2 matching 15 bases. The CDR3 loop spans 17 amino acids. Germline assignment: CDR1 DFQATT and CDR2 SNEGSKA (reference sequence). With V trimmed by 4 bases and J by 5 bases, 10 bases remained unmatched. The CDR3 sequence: CSATAAGTSGRIDTQYF. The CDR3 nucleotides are TGCAGTGCTACCGCAGCCGGGACTAGCGGGAGGATAGATACGCAGTATTTT.

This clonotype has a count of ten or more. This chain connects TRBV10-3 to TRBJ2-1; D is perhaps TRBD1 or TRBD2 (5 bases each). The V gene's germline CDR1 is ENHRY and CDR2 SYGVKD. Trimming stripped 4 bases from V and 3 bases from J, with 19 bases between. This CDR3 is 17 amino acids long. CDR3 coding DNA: TGTGCCATCAGTGGGGGGATTTCTTCCGGTGTCTACAATGAGCAGTTCTTC. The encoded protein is CAISGGISSGVYNEQFF.

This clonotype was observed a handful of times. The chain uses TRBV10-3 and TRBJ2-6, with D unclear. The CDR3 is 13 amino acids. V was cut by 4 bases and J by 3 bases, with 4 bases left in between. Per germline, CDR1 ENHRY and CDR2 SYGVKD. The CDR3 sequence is CAISVGGANVLTF. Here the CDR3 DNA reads TGTGCCATCAGTGTCGGTGGGGCCAACGTCCTGACTTTC.

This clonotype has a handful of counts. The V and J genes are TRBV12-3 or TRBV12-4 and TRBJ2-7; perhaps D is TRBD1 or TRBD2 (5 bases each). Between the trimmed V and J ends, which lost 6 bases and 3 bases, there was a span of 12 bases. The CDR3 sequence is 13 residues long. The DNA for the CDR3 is TGTGCCAGCAGGATGGGGACCGGCTACGAGCAGTACTTC. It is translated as CASRMGTGYEQYF.

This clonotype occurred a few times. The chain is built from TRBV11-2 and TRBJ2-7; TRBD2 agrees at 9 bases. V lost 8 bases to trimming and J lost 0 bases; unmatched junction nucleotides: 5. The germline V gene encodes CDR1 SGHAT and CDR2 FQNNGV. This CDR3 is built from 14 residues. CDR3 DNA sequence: TGTGCCAGCGCAATGACTAGCGGCTCCTACGAGCAGTACTTC. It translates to CASAMTSGSYEQYF.

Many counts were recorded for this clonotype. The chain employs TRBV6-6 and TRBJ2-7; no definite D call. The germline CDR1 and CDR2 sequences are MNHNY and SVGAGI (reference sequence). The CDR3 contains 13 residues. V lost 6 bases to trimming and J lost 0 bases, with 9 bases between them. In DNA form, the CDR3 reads TGTGCCAGCAGGGCACCGAGCTCCTACGAGCAGTACTTC. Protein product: CASRAPSSYEQYF.

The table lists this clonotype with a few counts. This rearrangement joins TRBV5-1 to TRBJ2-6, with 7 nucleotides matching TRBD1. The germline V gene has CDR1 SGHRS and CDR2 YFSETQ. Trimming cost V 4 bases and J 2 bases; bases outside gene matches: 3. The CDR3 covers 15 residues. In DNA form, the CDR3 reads TGCGCCAGCAGCGACGACAGGGCTGGGGCCAACGTCCTGACTTTC. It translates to CASSDDRAGANVLTF.

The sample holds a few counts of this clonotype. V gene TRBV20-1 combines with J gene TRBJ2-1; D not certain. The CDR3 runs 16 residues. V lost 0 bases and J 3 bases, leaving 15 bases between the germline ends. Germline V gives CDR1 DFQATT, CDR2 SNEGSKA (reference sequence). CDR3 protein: CSARDGARGSYNEQFF. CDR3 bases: TGCAGTGCTAGAGATGGAGCGAGAGGAAGCTACAATGAGCAGTTCTTC.

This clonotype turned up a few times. CDR3 loop: CASSLSRLYNEQFF. The CDR3 DNA reads TGTGCCAGCAGCTTAAGCCGTCTCTACAATGAGCAGTTCTTC. The gene calls are TRBV7-2 and TRBJ2-1; D gene unclear. Germline V lookup: CDR1 SGHTA, CDR2 FQGNSA. Trimming stripped 2 bases from V and 3 bases from J, with 8 bases between. The CDR3 is 14 residues long.

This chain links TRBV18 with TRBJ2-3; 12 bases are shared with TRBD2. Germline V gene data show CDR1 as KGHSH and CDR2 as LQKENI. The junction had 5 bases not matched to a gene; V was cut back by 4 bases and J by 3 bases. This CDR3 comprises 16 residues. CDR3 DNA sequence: TGTGCCAGCTCACGACTAGCGGGAGATGGTACAGATACGCAGTATTTT. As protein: CASSRLAGDGTDTQYF.

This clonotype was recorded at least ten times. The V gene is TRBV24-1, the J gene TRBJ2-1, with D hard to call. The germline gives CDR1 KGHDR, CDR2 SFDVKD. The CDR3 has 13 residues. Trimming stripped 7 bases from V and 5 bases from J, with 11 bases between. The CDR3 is CATSRGPDNEQFF. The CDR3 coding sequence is TGTGCCACCAGCCGAGGACCCGACAATGAGCAGTTCTTC.